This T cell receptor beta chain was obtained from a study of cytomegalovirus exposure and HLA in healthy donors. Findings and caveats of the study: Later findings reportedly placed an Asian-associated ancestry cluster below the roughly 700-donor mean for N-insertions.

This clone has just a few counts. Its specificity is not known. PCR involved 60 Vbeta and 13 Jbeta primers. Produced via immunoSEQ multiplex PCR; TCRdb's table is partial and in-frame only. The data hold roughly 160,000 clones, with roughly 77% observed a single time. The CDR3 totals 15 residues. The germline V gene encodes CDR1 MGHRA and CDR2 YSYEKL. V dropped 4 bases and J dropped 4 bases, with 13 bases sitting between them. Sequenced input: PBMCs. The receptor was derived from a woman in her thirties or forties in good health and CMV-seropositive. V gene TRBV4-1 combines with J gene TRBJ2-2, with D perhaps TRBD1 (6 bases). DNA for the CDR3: TGCGCCAGCAGCCCGGGAAGGGGGTCCACCGGGGAGCTGTTTTTT. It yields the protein CASSPGRGSTGELFF.